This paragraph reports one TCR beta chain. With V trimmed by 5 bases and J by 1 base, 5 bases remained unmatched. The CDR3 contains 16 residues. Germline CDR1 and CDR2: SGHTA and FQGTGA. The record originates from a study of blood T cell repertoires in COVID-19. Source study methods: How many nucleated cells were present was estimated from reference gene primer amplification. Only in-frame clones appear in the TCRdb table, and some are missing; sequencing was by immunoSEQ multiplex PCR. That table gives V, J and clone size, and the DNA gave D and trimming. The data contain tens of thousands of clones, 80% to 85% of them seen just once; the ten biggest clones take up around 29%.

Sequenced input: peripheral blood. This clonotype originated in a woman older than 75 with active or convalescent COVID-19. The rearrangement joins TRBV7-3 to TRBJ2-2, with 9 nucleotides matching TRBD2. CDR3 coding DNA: TGTGCCAGCAGCCCTGAAGCGGGAGGGAACACCGGGGAGCTGTTTTTT. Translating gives CASSPEAGGNTGELFF.